The 27 T cell receptor beta chains in this list originate from one sample, sequenced in a study of response to subunit inactivated influenza vaccine. TCRdb reprocessed the RT-PCR reads via MiXCR and lists one record per CDR3 protein. The sample carries under 950,000 distinct CDR3 sequences, less than 25% recorded once. The material was PBMCs from blood, obtained less than 6 days after vaccination. Every receptor here comes from a man aged 50 to 59 who received an inactivated influenza vaccine.

This clonotype was counted only a few times. The gene calls are TRBV4-3 and TRBJ2-5, with TRBD2 matching 8 bases. Germline CDR1 and CDR2: LGHNA and YSLEER. The junction had 13 bases not matched to a gene; V was cut back by 0 bases and J by 1 base. The CDR3 consists of 19 residues. CDR3 residues: CASSQDGARAGVGQETQYF. The DNA for the CDR3 is TGCGCCAGCAGCCAAGATGGCGCGAGAGCGGGAGTAGGCCAAGAGACCCAGTACTTC.

This clonotype was recorded at least ten times. The rearrangement joins TRBV12-3 or TRBV12-4 to TRBJ2-7; 13 nucleotides line up with TRBD2. The CDR3 has 15 amino acids. V lost 1 base and J lost 3; bases outside the gene matches: 0. CDR3 sequence: CASSLGLAGGYEQYF. The CDR3 DNA reads TGTGCCAGCAGTTTAGGACTAGCGGGAGGCTACGAGCAGTACTTC.

The table lists this clonotype with many counts. The chain links TRBV4-1 to TRBJ2-5; the match to TRBD1 covers 9 bases. From germline, CDR1 is MGHRA and CDR2 YSYEKL. There are 16 residues in the CDR3. V dropped 1 base and J dropped 2; count of bases not matched to a gene: 5. CDR3 in DNA: TGCGCCAGCAGCCAAGTGGGGGACAGGGCACAAGAGACCCAGTACTTC. Translation gives CASSQVGDRAQETQYF.

This clonotype was recorded at least ten times. This sequence joins TRBV12-3 or TRBV12-4 and TRBJ2-7; D uncertain. Trimming removed 2 bases at V and 0 bases at J, with 8 bases between. This CDR3 region has 14 residues. The CDR3 loop reads CASSLTGLSYEQYF. The CDR3 region has the DNA TGTGCCAGCAGTTTAACGGGCCTCTCCTACGAGCAGTACTTC.

This clonotype turned up a few times. The chain couples TRBV29-1 to TRBJ2-1; 7 bases align to TRBD2. V gave up 2 bases and J gave up 8 bases; unmatched junction bases: 12. The CDR3 consists of 15 residues. The V gene's germline CDR1 is SQVTM and CDR2 ANQGSEA. CDR3 residues: CSVENPAGRNYEQFF. CDR3 nucleotides: TGCAGCGTTGAAAATCCAGCGGGACGCAATTATGAGCAGTTCTTC.

At least ten counts were recorded for this clonotype. A read error may account for a junction end that differs from germline. The rearrangement joins TRBV6-2 or TRBV6-3 to TRBJ2-7; the match to TRBD1 covers 9 bases. The CDR3 spans 14 residues. Germline V gene data show CDR1 as MNHEY and CDR2 as SVGEGT. The CDR3 DNA is TGTGCCAGCAGTTACCCGCTGGAGGGGACAGGGCCAAACTTC. Translating it yields CASSYPLEGTGPNF.

The chain recombines TRBV4-3 with TRBJ2-1; the match to TRBD1 covers 8 bases. The CDR3 loop spans 16 amino acids. From germline, CDR1 is LGHNA and CDR2 YSLEER. With 0 bases clipped from V and 7 bases from J, the junction kept 8 bases outside the gene matches. The CDR3 DNA is TGCGCCAGCAGCCAAGATTGGCAGGGGGCCTTTAATGAGCAGTTCTTC. Protein sequence: CASSQDWQGAFNEQFF.

This clonotype was recorded at least ten times. The chain combines TRBV5-1 with TRBJ2-1, with 8 bases fitting TRBD1. Trimming took 0 bases from V and 2 from J; bases not matched to a gene: 4. The CDR3 is 16 residues long. The germline V gene has CDR1 SGHRS and CDR2 YFSETQ. The DNA of the CDR3 is TGCGCCAGCAGCTTGGGGTCGGGACAGGCCTACAATGAGCAGTTCTTC. This gives the protein CASSLGSGQAYNEQFF.

The chain joins TRBV5-6 to TRBJ2-2; the D gene is possibly TRBD1 (6 bases). Germline CDR1 is SGHDT and CDR2 is YYEEEE. V was trimmed by 5 bases and J by 0 bases, leaving 14 bases between them. The CDR3 is 16 amino acids. The CDR3 reads CASRINRAANTGELFF. The CDR3 DNA is TGTGCCAGCAGGATAAACAGGGCAGCGAACACCGGGGAGCTGTTTTTT.

As regards this clonotype: A read error may account for a junction end that differs from germline. The chain has TRBV5-4 and TRBJ2-7; 12 bases map to TRBD1. The CDR3 is 17 residues long. Germline values: CDR1 SGHNT, CDR2 YYREEE (reference sequence). CDR3 loop: CASRPIPGTGGTYEQHF. The CDR3 DNA reads as TGTGCCAGCAGACCGATACCTGGGACAGGGGGCACCTACGAGCAGCACTTC.

The chain has TRBV20-1 and TRBJ2-7, with D perhaps matching TRBD2 (6 bases). CDR1 is DFQATT and CDR2 is SNEGSKA in the germline V gene (reference sequence). Trimming left V 6 bases short and J 6 bases short, with 15 bases between. CDR3 length: 12 residues. CDR3 sequence: CSAAGPPGEQYF. The CDR3 bases are TGCAGTGCCGCGGGGCCGCCTGGCGAGCAGTACTTC.

The chain employs TRBV20-1 and TRBJ2-5, with 7 bases lining up with TRBD2. This CDR3 has 16 amino acids. Trimming cost V 0 bases and J 0 bases; bases outside gene matches: 7. The germline V gene has CDR1 DFQATT and CDR2 SNEGSKA (reference sequence). CDR3 amino acids: CSARDRKRGHQETQYF. In DNA form, the CDR3 reads TGCAGTGCTAGAGATCGAAAGCGGGGCCACCAAGAGACCCAGTACTTC.

This chain joins TRBV10-2 and TRBJ2-7; TRBD1 aligns across 8 bases. This CDR3 contains 17 residues. Per the germline V gene, CDR1 is WSHSY and CDR2 is SAAADI. V gave up 4 bases and J gave up 1 base; unmatched junction bases: 12. CDR3 DNA sequence: TGCGCCAGCAGTGTTTCTCGGACAGGGAGCAGGTCCTACGAGCAGTACTTC. It codes for CASSVSRTGSRSYEQYF.

This clonotype has more than one count but fewer than ten. The chain recombines TRBV29-1 with TRBJ1-1; D is ambiguous. Germline V gene data show CDR1 as SQVTM and CDR2 as ANQGSEA. The ends were cut back, 3 bases at V and 0 bases at J, with 8 bases in the middle. The CDR3 totals 13 residues. As DNA, the CDR3 is TGCAGCGTTGATCGGCCGGTGAACACTGAAGCTTTCTTT. Translated: CSVDRPVNTEAFF.

V and J are TRBV7-9 and TRBJ1-5; D possibly corresponds to TRBD1 (6 bases). Trimming stripped 5 bases from V and 6 bases from J, with 20 bases between. This CDR3 comprises 16 residues. Germline V gives CDR1 SEHNR, CDR2 FQNEAQ (reference sequence). The CDR3 DNA reads as TGTGCCAGCAGCCCAGCAGAAGGGACACTGATTCAGCCCCAGCATTTT. This codes for CASSPAEGTLIQPQHF. Using reference TRBV7-9 and TRBJ1-5 for the parts outside the CDR3, the full variable domain is DTGVSQNPRHKITKRGQNVTFRCDPISEHNRLYWYRQTLGQGPEFLTYFQNEAQLEKSRLLSDRFSAERPKGSFSTLEIQRTEQGDSAMYLCASSPAEGTLIQPQHFGDGTRLSIL.

V and J are TRBV4-2 and TRBJ1-2; TRBD1 is a possible D gene (5 bases). Germline V CDR1 and CDR2: LGHNA, YNFKEQ. Trimming removed 1 base at V and 3 bases at J, with 12 bases between. The CDR3 has 15 amino acids. The CDR3 is CASSQVSLGDYGYTF. CDR3 sequence (DNA): TGTGCCAGCAGCCAAGTCTCCCTGGGGGACTATGGCTACACCTTC.

The chain has TRBV10-3 and TRBJ2-2, with D possibly matching TRBD2 (5 bases). Per the germline V gene, CDR1 is ENHRY and CDR2 is SYGVKD. With 4 bases removed from V and 7 bases from J, the gap between germline ends came to 22 bases. This CDR3 is 17 amino acids long. The CDR3 reads CAISVFGEQMVGGELFF. Written as DNA, the CDR3 is TGTGCCATCAGTGTTTTCGGGGAACAGATGGTGGGCGGGGAGCTGTTTTTT.

The chain couples TRBV19 to TRBJ1-2, with 7 bases identical to TRBD1. The CDR3 is made up of 12 amino acids. Germline CDR1 is LNHDA and CDR2 is SQIVND (reference sequence). Germline trimming cut 6 bases from V and 8 bases from J; bases unmatched to any gene: 6. As DNA, the CDR3 is TGTGCCAGTAGCCACGGGACAGTGGGCTACACCTTC. As protein: CASSHGTVGYTF. Using reference TRBV19 and TRBJ1-2 for the parts outside the CDR3, the full variable domain is DGGITQSPKYLFRKEGQNVTLSCEQNLNHDAMYWYRQDPGQGLRLIYYSQIVNDFQKGDIAEGYSVSREKKESFPLTVTSAQKNPTAFYLCASSHGTVGYTFGSGTRLTVV.

CDR3 amino acids: CASSLEGPAGFTNTEAFF. The CDR3 bases are TGTGCCAGCAGCTTAGAGGGTCCGGCAGGGTTTACGAACACTGAAGCTTTCTTT. V gene TRBV11-2 combines with J gene TRBJ1-1; TRBD1 is a possible D gene (5 bases). The CDR3 runs to 18 residues. The ends were cut back, 0 bases at V and 1 base at J, with 18 bases in the middle. The germline V gene encodes CDR1 SGHAT and CDR2 FQNNGV. The full variable domain, in which reference TRBV11-2 and TRBJ1-1 provide the parts outside the CDR3, is EAGVAQSPRYKIIEKRQSVAFWCNPISGHATLYWYQQILGQGPKLLIQFQNNGVVDDSQLPKDRFSAERLKGVDSTLKIQPAKLEDSAVYLCASSLEGPAGFTNTEAFFGQGTRLTVV.

This clonotype was seen only a few times. J is TRBJ2-7 and V is TRBV20-1, with 8 bases that match TRBD2. In germline, CDR1 is DFQATT, CDR2 SNEGSKA (reference sequence). The CDR3 is 12 amino acids. V lost 3 bases, J lost 5 bases, and 3 bases stayed unmatched. CDR3: CSASGRAHEQYF. The CDR3 nucleotides are TGCAGTGCTAGCGGGAGGGCCCACGAGCAGTACTTC.

The chain links TRBV29-1 to TRBJ1-2, with D hard to call. The CDR3 has 13 residues. Germline-derived CDR1 and CDR2 are SQVTM and ANQGSEA. V shed 3 bases and J shed 4 bases, with 12 bases lying between them. The CDR3, as DNA: TGCAGCGTTGAGAGCGGGCGCACCTATGGCTACACCTTC. As protein: CSVESGRTYGYTF.

This clonotype was detected once. This CDR3 reads CASSWPPGQLSYEQYF. The CDR3 DNA reads as TGTGCCAGCAGCTGGCCCCCGGGACAGCTATCCTACGAGCAGTACTTC. V is TRBV11-1 and J is TRBJ2-7; 7 positions agree with TRBD1. This CDR3 is built from 16 residues. The V and J ends lost 4 bases and 1 base, in that order; junction bases with no gene match: 10. CDR1 and CDR2 from the germline V gene are SGHAT and FQDESV (reference sequence). Drawing the rest from reference TRBV11-1 and TRBJ2-7, the complete variable domain is EAEVAQSPRYKITEKSQAVAFWCDPISGHATLYWYRQILGQGPELLVQFQDESVVDDSQLPKDRFSAERLKGVDSTLKIQPAELGDSAMYLCASSWPPGQLSYEQYFGPGTRLTVT.

The chain joins TRBV12-3 or TRBV12-4 to TRBJ2-1; D remains ambiguous. Trimming shortened V by 6 bases and J by 6 bases, and 15 bases separated the two germline ends. The CDR3 has 14 amino acids. This CDR3 reads CASSPSVSVNEQFF. CDR3 nucleotide sequence: TGTGCCAGCAGCCCGAGTGTGAGTGTCAATGAGCAGTTCTTC.

The sample holds a few counts of this clonotype. This chain joins TRBV10-3 and TRBJ2-7; no clear D gene. Per the germline V gene, CDR1 is ENHRY and CDR2 is SYGVKD. This CDR3 region has 14 residues. Trimming took 4 bases from V and 0 from J, leaving 10 bases between them. CDR3 coding DNA: TGTGCCATCAGTGTTGGACCGAACTCCTACGAGCAGTACTTC. It translates to CAISVGPNSYEQYF.

The V and J genes are TRBV7-6 and TRBJ2-5; TRBD2 matches at 9 bases. This CDR3 has 15 amino acids. With 1 base clipped from V and 5 bases from J, the junction kept 5 bases outside the gene matches. CDR1 SGHVS and CDR2 FNYEAQ come from the germline V gene. The DNA for the CDR3 is TGTGCCAGCAGCTTAGGGGCTAGCGGGGTGGAGACCCAGTACTTC. Translated, it gives CASSLGASGVETQYF.

This clonotype was detected many times. The rearrangement joins TRBV5-1 to TRBJ1-1, with D possibly being TRBD1 (5 bases). The germline gives CDR1 SGHRS, CDR2 YFSETQ. Trimming stripped 2 bases from V and 1 base from J, with 9 bases between. The CDR3 runs 14 residues. The CDR3 reads CASSFRGQNTEAFF. CDR3 sequence (DNA): TGCGCCAGCAGCTTCCGTGGACAGAACACTGAAGCTTTCTTT. The whole variable domain, filled in from reference TRBV5-1 and TRBJ1-1, reads KAGVTQTPRYLIKTRGQQVTLSCSPISGHRSVSWYQQTPGQGLQFLFEYFSETQRNKGNFPGRFSGRQFSNSRSEMNVSTLELGDSALYLCASSFRGQNTEAFFGQGTRLTVV.

The genes are TRBV7-2 and TRBJ2-7; TRBD1 is a possible D gene (5 bases). V lost 1 base and J lost 5, with 15 bases in between. From germline, CDR1 is SGHTA and CDR2 FQGNSA. The CDR3 is made up of 15 amino acids. The CDR3 DNA follows: TGTGCCAGCAGCTTAGAGCAGGGTAGTTGGAACGAGCAGTACTTC. Translating it yields CASSLEQGSWNEQYF.